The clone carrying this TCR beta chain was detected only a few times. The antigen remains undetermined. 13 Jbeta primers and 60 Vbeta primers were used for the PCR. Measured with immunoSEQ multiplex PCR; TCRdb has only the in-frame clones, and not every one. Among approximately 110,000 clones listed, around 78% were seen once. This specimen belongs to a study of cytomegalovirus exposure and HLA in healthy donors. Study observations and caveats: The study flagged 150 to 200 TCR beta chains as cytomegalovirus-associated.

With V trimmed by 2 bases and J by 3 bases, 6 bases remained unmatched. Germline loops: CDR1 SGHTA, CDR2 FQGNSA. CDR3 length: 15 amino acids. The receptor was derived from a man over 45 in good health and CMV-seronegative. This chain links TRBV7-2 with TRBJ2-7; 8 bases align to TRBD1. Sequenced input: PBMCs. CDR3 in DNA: TGTGCCAGCAGCTTACTGGGACAGGTAGGCTACGAGCAGTACTTC. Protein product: CASSLLGQVGYEQYF.